This T cell receptor beta chain was sequenced during a study of blood T cell repertoires in COVID-19. The length of the CDR3 is 18 residues. Trimming stripped 2 bases from V and 0 bases from J, with 17 bases between. Germline CDR1 is MGHRA and CDR2 is YSYEKL. Generated by immunoSEQ multiplex PCR, the TCRdb table keeps only in-frame clones and is missing some. The sample lists some 270,000 clones, approximately 85% occurring once. The rearrangement joins TRBV4-1 to TRBJ1-5, with D possibly TRBD1 on 5 matching bases. This receptor was obtained from a woman between 50 and 59 years old with acute COVID-19. Sequencing was done on a sample of PBMCs or T cells enriched from blood (not recorded which). DNA of the CDR3: TGCGCCAGCAGCCAACCTAACCAGGGATGGACTAGCAATCAGCCCCAGCATTTT. Translated: CASSQPNQGWTSNQPQHF.